The T cell receptor beta chain under discussion was sequenced for a study of cytomegalovirus exposure and HLA in healthy donors. Study at large: Falling in the Caucasian-associated ancestry cluster were about 83% of under 450 genotyped donors.

Amplification used 60 Vbeta primers and 13 Jbeta primers. Profiling relied on immunoSEQ multiplex PCR, and the TCRdb table lists in-frame clones only, not all of them. The data show over 150,000 clones, roughly 80% seen once. Germline V gene lookup returns CDR1 MDHEN and CDR2 SYDVKM. V dropped 4 bases and J dropped 7; count of bases not matched to a gene: 8. CDR3 length: 15 amino acids. Findings and limits, study-wide: Some 17,000 TCR beta sequences were associated with HLA alleles at 0.05 false discovery rate in a later analysis.

On this clone itself: Its target is not known.

The rearrangement joins TRBV28 to TRBJ2-1; 9 bases are a match to TRBD1. The sequenced sample consisted of PBMCs. This clonotype was obtained from a young man in good health and CMV-seropositive. CDR3 protein: CASSWDRVFSNEQFF. The CDR3 DNA reads TGTGCCAGCAGTTGGGACAGGGTGTTTAGTAATGAGCAGTTCTTC.